What follows is one TCR beta chain and its context. Its antigen remains unidentified. The data belong to a study of shared clonotypes between healthy human individuals. The CDR3 consists of 18 residues. V dropped 1 base and J dropped 3 bases, with 22 bases sitting between them. Germline CDR1 LNHNV, CDR2 YYDKDF (reference sequence). Some clones are missing from TCRdb's copy, which holds only in-frame ones; the method was immunoSEQ multiplex PCR. The data show 1.4 million or so clones, just under 99% seen once. Overall study findings and caveats: Across subsets, estimated richness was generally greater for naive than for memory populations. Several donors showed sharing of about 4.6% of naive CD4 clonotypes. Non-shared clonotypes showed lower generation probabilities than clonotypes common to all four donors.

The chain has TRBV15 and TRBJ2-7; D perhaps matches TRBD2 (5 bases). This sequence was found in a man under 40 in good health. Sequencing was carried out using naive CD4+ T cells sorted from blood. Subset here: CD45RA+ positively selected. The CDR3 nucleotides are TGTGCCACCAGCAGAGTCACCGGAATAAGTGCTCGGGGCTACGAGCAGTACTTC. Amino acids: CATSRVTGISARGYEQYF. Together with reference TRBV15 and TRBJ2-7, the CDR3 gives the full variable domain: DAMVIQNPRYQVTQFGKPVTLSCSQTLNHNVMYWYQQKSSQAPKLLFHYYDKDFNNEADTPDNFQSRRPNTSFCFLDIRSPGLGDTAMYLCATSRVTGISARGYEQYFGPGTRLTVT.